The clone carrying this TCR beta chain appeared many times. The antigen is not known. This entry is derived from a study of CD8 T cells in ankylosing spondylitis. Study conclusions and caveats: The clones that were linked to disease were reported to be significantly enriched in matched synovial fluid samples from ankylosing spondylitis patients. In ankylosing spondylitis blood, a motif of roughly 8 highly homologous TCR beta variants appeared characteristic. Reports of some motif variants in reactive arthritis synovial fluid and blood predate this one.

Quantitative molecular-barcoded 5'-RACE generated the TCR beta libraries. TCRdb independently ran MiXCR on the 5' RACE reads; one entry per CDR3 protein. Among hundreds of thousands of distinct CDR3 sequences, approximately 10% were seen once, and the ten largest hold 21%. The CDR3 loop spans 12 amino acids. With 6 bases removed from V and 15 bases from J, the gap between germline ends came to 18 bases. The TCR originated in a male donor with ankylosing spondylitis or in good health (not recorded which). Specimen: blood, either unsorted or a sorted T cell fraction (not recorded which). The chain joins TRBV12-3 or TRBV12-4 to TRBJ2-1, with D perhaps TRBD1 or TRBD2 (5 bases each). The CDR3: CASSPAVSGPFF. DNA of the CDR3: TGTGCCAGCAGCCCAGCGGTTTCAGGGCCGTTCTTC.